Listed below are T cell receptor beta chains from one sample, sequenced in a study of T cell responses to AZD1222 COVID-19 vaccine. Measured with immunoSEQ multiplex PCR; TCRdb has only the in-frame clones, and not every one. The repertoire consists of 100,000 to 150,000 clones, with 80% to 90% occurring once and the leading ten covering roughly 1.6%. This material consisted of peripheral blood, taken on day 0 of AZD1222 vaccination. The receptors stem from an adult in good health. CDR3s include the opening cysteine and the closing phenylalanine or tryptophan. The D gene is left open where the match is weak. Expanded clones get a size class; other rows say once, few or many, or leave the size out.

v_gene	d_gene	abundance	j_gene	CDR3nt	CDR3aa
TRBV29-1	TRBD1	NA	TRBJ1-5	TGCAGCGTCCCCAGTACAGGGGGCAATCAGCCCCAGCATTTT	CSVPSTGGNQPQHF
TRBV6-5	NA	few	TRBJ2-7	TGTGCCAGCAGTTATGGTACGGCGGGGTCCTACGAGCAGTACTTC	CASSYGTAGSYEQYF
TRBV7-2	TRBD2	NA	TRBJ2-7	TGTGCCAGCACCCCGGGGGGGGTCTTAACCTACGAGCAGTACTTC	CASTPGGVLTYEQYF
TRBV6-2/TRBV6-3	NA	NA	TRBJ1-1	TGTGCCAGCAGTCGAGCAGTAATGAACACTGAAGCTTTCTTT	CASSRAVMNTEAFF
TRBV19	NA	NA	TRBJ2-7	TGTGCCAGTAGTATAGGACAGGCCTCCTACGAGCAGTACTTC	CASSIGQASYEQYF
TRBV7-3	NA	NA	TRBJ1-6	TGTGCCAGCAGCGTTGGGGGCGGGAATAATTCACCCCTCCACTTT	CASSVGGGNNSPLHF
TRBV6-2/TRBV6-3	NA	NA	TRBJ2-1	TGTGCCAGCAGTCCGTACAGCGCTACCCTCTACAATGAGCAGTTCTTC	CASSPYSATLYNEQFF
TRBV7-2	NA	NA	TRBJ1-1	TGTGCCAGCAGCTTAGGGTCGGTGAACACTGAAGCTTTCTTT	CASSLGSVNTEAFF
TRBV5-8	TRBD2	once	TRBJ2-4	TGTGCCAGCATCCTCTTCATGACTAGCGGCTACAAAAACATTCAGTACTTC	CASILFMTSGYKNIQYF
TRBV21-1	NA	NA	TRBJ2-1	TGTGCCAGCTGGGACAGGGTCCCCGAAGATGAGCAGTTCTTC	CASWDRVPEDEQFF
TRBV6-5	NA	NA	TRBJ2-6	TGTGCCAGCAGAATCGGGAGCTCTGGGGCCAACGTCCTGACTTTC	CASRIGSSGANVLTF
TRBV5-1	NA	NA	TRBJ1-1	TGCGCCAGCAGCCAGGGACAAAACAAGAACACTGAAGCTTTCTTT	CASSQGQNKNTEAFF
TRBV7-9	NA	once	TRBJ1-1	TGTGCCAGCAGCCCGTCCCCCCAGGAGACAGAAGCTTTCTTT	CASSPSPQETEAFF
TRBV7-6	NA	NA	TRBJ2-4	TGTGCCAGCAGCTTAGCGGTCACGTCAAACATTCAGTACTTC	CASSLAVTSNIQYF
TRBV7-7	NA	NA	TRBJ2-6	TGTGCCAGCAGTCATGGGGAGATCAGCTCTGGGGCCAACGTCCTGACTTTC	CASSHGEISSGANVLTF
TRBV29-1	NA	NA	TRBJ2-7	TGCAGCGTTGAATTTGGAGTCTTC	CSVEFGVF
TRBV4-3	NA	NA	TRBJ2-5	NA	CASTTNFRGRETQYF
TRBV30	TRBD2	NA	TRBJ2-2	TGTGCCTGGAGATCGAGCGGGACTACCACCGGGGAGCTGTTTTTT	CAWRSSGTTTGELFF
TRBV18	NA	NA	TRBJ1-2	TGTGCCAGCTCACCAGGGCTCCCGGCTAACTATGGCTACACCTTC	CASSPGLPANYGYTF
TRBV7-6	TRBD1	NA	TRBJ2-7	TGTGCCAGCAGCTTACGTCCCGGACAGGGGGCGGTCGAGCAGTACTTC	CASSLRPGQGAVEQYF
TRBV11-3	NA	NA	TRBJ2-7	TGTGCCAGCAGCTTTTCGGACTGGAACTACGAGCAGTACTTC	CASSFSDWNYEQYF
TRBV9	TRBD2	NA	TRBJ2-3	TGTGCCAGCGGCCTAGCGGGAGTTGGGGCAGATACGCAGTATTTT	CASGLAGVGADTQYF
TRBV3-1/TRBV3-2	NA	few	TRBJ1-1	TGTGCCAGCAGCCAAGATCCGGGGGGGCGGGCTTTCTTT	CASSQDPGGRAFF
TRBV7-3	NA	NA	TRBJ1-4	TGTGCCAGCAGCGAAGGCAACGGTGAAAAACTGTTTTTT	CASSEGNGEKLFF
TRBV9	NA	NA	TRBJ2-2	TGTGCCAGCAGCGTAGAAGGAGTTCCACTTCGGAACACCGGGGAGCTGTTTTTT	CASSVEGVPLRNTGELFF
TRBV5-3	TRBD1	NA	TRBJ2-7	TGTGCCAGAAGCCGGAGACAGGGGGCTCACGAGCAGTACTTC	CARSRRQGAHEQYF
TRBV7-3	NA	NA	TRBJ2-1	TGTGCCAGCAGCCTCCGGGACCTTTACAATGAGCAGTTCTTC	CASSLRDLYNEQFF
TRBV24-1	TRBD2	NA	TRBJ2-1	TGTGCCACCAGTGATCCCACTAGCGGGAGCAGCAATGAGCAGTTCTTC	CATSDPTSGSSNEQFF
TRBV7-8	NA	NA	TRBJ1-1	TGTGCCAGCAGCTTAATGGACGGGGCCCCAGCTTTCTTT	CASSLMDGAPAFF
TRBV19	NA	NA	TRBJ1-1	TGTGCCAGTAGTATAGCCTACACTGAAGCTTTCTTT	CASSIAYTEAFF
TRBV2	TRBD2	NA	TRBJ2-7	TGTGCCAGCAGTGAGTCTGGGTTGAGCGGGAGCTCCTACGAGCAGTACTTC	CASSESGLSGSSYEQYF
TRBV4-2	NA	NA	TRBJ1-3	TGTGCCAGCAGCCAAGATAGGGGAATTGGAAACACCATATATTTT	CASSQDRGIGNTIYF